This entry describes one TCR beta chain. Its target is not known. This CDR3 spans 13 amino acids. These data originate in a study of CD8+ T cells in alopecia areata. Study-wide results and caveats: In blood and scalp, many expanded lesional clones persisted during tofacitinib.

Treatment: oral pan-JAK inhibitor, 5-10 mg twice daily. Investigators isolated RNA and reverse transcribed it into cDNA to act as the sequencing template. Profiled with immunoSEQ multiplex PCR; TCRdb holds only in-frame clones, not every one. The sample has approximately 210,000 clones; less than 65% are singletons. The sequence came from a human donor with alopecia areata. This chain uses TRBV21-1 with TRBJ2-5. TRBV21-1 is shown as a pseudogene. This material consisted of CD4+ T cells sorted from blood, taken at week 4, from a patient treated with tofacitinib. CDR3 nucleotides: TGTGCCAGCAGCAAAGCGCCTTTTGAGACCCAGTACTTC. It codes for CASSKAPFETQYF.